These T cell receptor beta chains were read from a single sample in a study of ipilimumab plus nivolumab after autologous stem cell transplantation. The repertoire was sequenced with immunoSEQ multiplex PCR; TCRdb's copy has only in-frame clones and lacks some. The repertoire holds more than 4,000 clones, with around three quarters as singletons. The source material was PBMCs, sampled in a trial of ipilimumab plus nivolumab as post-transplant consolidation. All receptors come from a male donor with multiple myeloma. Each CDR3 is given with its conserved first and last residue. Each record gives: D gene, J gene, V gene, clone size, CDR3 protein, CDR3 DNA. D genes are given only for firm matches. Part of the rows lack a size; the others show once, few, many or a class for expanded clones.

NA,TRBJ1-2,TRBV5-8,NA,CASLTLGGAAGYTF,TGTGCCAGCTTAACCCTAGGCGGGGCGGCCGGCTACACCTTC
TRBD1,TRBJ1-3,TRBV5-6,NA,CASSGQGRHGNTIYF,TGTGCCAGCAGCGGACAGGGAAGACATGGAAACACCATATATTTT
NA,TRBJ2-5,TRBV9,few,CASSVGMQPRLGETQYF,TGTGCCAGCAGCGTAGGAATGCAGCCGAGGTTGGGGGAGACCCAGTACTTC
NA,TRBJ1-2,TRBV5-1,NA,CASSPLEGLGYGYTF,TGCGCCAGCAGCCCGTTGGAGGGTCTAGGCTATGGCTACACCTTC
NA,TRBJ1-1,TRBV7-3,NA,CASSPQMNTEAFF,TGTGCCAGCAGCCCACAGATGAACACTGAAGCTTTCTTT
TRBD2,TRBJ2-2,TRBV29-1,few,CSVSGGRNTGELFF,TGCAGCGTCTCGGGGGGTCGGAACACCGGGGAGCTGTTTTTT
NA,TRBJ2-3,TRBV5-1,NA,CASSLDYTDTQYF,TGCGCCAGCAGCTTGGACTACACAGATACGCAGTATTTT
TRBD1,TRBJ1-2,TRBV6-5,few,CASSYGQGLLRDGYTF,TGTGCCAGCAGTTACGGACAGGGGCTTCTAAGGGATGGCTACACCTTC
NA,TRBJ2-1,TRBV4-2,NA,CASSQDRGLNEQFF,TGTGCCAGCAGCCAAGATAGGGGTTTAAATGAGCAGTTCTTC
NA,TRBJ2-3,TRBV11-3,NA,CASSDAADTQYF,TGTGCCAGCAGCGACGCCGCAGATACGCAGTATTTT
NA,TRBJ2-5,TRBV27,NA,CASSLIAGGPPETQYF,TGTGCCAGCAGTTTAATAGCCGGGGGGCCGCCAGAGACCCAGTACTTC
NA,TRBJ2-4,TRBV4-2,NA,CASSQDTGTENIQYF,TGTGCCAGCAGCCAAGATACAGGCACAGAGAACATTCAGTACTTC
NA,TRBJ1-4,TRBV6-1,once,CASSEGSGTNEKLFF,TGTGCCAGCAGTGAAGGGTCAGGGACTAATGAAAAACTGTTTTTT
TRBD2,TRBJ2-1,TRBV19,NA,CASSMGSGGANEQFF,TGTGCCAGTAGTATGGGGAGCGGGGGGGCCAATGAGCAGTTCTTC
TRBD1,TRBJ2-4,TRBV29-1,NA,CSGGPTTGNIQYF,TGCAGCGGTGGACCAACGACAGGGAACATTCAGTACTTC
TRBD1,TRBJ2-7,TRBV11-3,NA,CASSLGTGETYEQYF,TGTGCCAGCAGCTTAGGGACAGGGGAGACCTACGAGCAGTACTTC
NA,TRBJ2-1,TRBV4-2,NA,CASSNLQGTGFF,TGTGCCAGCAGCAACTTACAGGGTACGGGATTCTTC
NA,TRBJ1-6,TRBV19,NA,CASRSQGNSPLHF,TGTGCCAGTAGGTCCCAGGGTAATTCACCCCTCCACTTT
TRBD2,TRBJ2-1,TRBV27,NA,CASSIRTSGGGEQFF,TGTGCCAGCAGTATTCGGACTAGCGGGGGGGGTGAGCAGTTCTTC
NA,TRBJ2-7,TRBV2,NA,CASSIYHYEQYF,TGTGCCAGCAGTATATATCACTACGAGCAGTACTTC
NA,TRBJ2-3,TRBV21-1,medium-sized,CASSTSNYPDTQYF,TGTGCCAGCAGCACAAGTAATTATCCAGATACGCAGTATTTT
NA,TRBJ1-1,TRBV6-4,NA,CASNGNGGVGTEAFF,TGTGCCAGCAATGGGAATGGGGGGGTCGGCACTGAAGCTTTCTTT
NA,TRBJ1-2,TRBV7-9,NA,CASSYTGRSPHF,TGTGCCAGCAGCTATACAGGGAGGTCCCCTCACTTC
NA,TRBJ2-2,TRBV2,NA,CASRLRGDTGELFF,TGTGCCAGCAGGTTGCGGGGTGACACCGGGGAGCTGTTTTTT
TRBD1,TRBJ1-6,TRBV6-6,NA,CASSYRDRENSPLHF,TGTGCCAGCAGTTACCGGGACAGGGAGAATTCACCCCTCCACTTT
NA,TRBJ1-2,TRBV7-9,NA,CASSRGFDGYTF,TGTGCCAGCAGCCGAGGGTTCGATGGCTACACCTTC
NA,TRBJ2-5,TRBV18,NA,CASSPGGQETQYF,TGTGCCAGCTCACCTGGAGGCCAAGAGACCCAGTACTTC
TRBD2,TRBJ2-3,TRBV5-1,NA,CASRGGLAGDTQYF,TGCGCCAGCCGAGGGGGACTAGCGGGAGATACGCAGTATTTT
TRBD2,TRBJ2-2,TRBV18,few,CASSPPWGLAGSTGELFF,TGTGCCAGCTCACCACCTTGGGGACTAGCGGGTTCCACCGGGGAGCTGTTTTTT
NA,TRBJ1-1,TRBV28,few,CAREGYRRVAAFF,TGTGCCAGAGAGGGGTATAGAAGGGTCGCAGCTTTCTTT
NA,TRBJ1-2,TRBV5-6,NA,CASSGGTRAYYGYTF,TGTGCCAGCAGCGGGGGGACGAGGGCCTACTATGGCTACACCTTC
NA,TRBJ2-5,TRBV27,NA,CASRGWGGTGETQYF,TGTGCCAGCAGGGGCTGGGGGGGAACAGGGGAGACCCAGTACTTC
TRBD1,TRBJ2-7,TRBV6-1,medium-sized,CASSEAVGQGPEQYF,TGTGCCAGCAGTGAAGCTGTTGGACAGGGTCCCGAGCAGTACTTC
NA,TRBJ1-1,TRBV6-1,NA,CASSEWGASEAFF,TGTGCCAGCAGTGAATGGGGGGCGTCTGAAGCTTTCTTT
TRBD1,TRBJ2-7,TRBV6-5,few,CASSYSPGGMWEQYF,TGTGCCAGCAGTTACTCGCCAGGGGGCATGTGGGAGCAGTACTTC
NA,TRBJ2-7,TRBV7-5,NA,CASSSGLAGGPYEQYF,TGTGCCAGCAGCTCCGGACTAGCGGGGGGGCCCTACGAGCAGTACTTC
NA,TRBJ2-1,TRBV4-3,NA,CASSQDRGWDEQFF,TGCGCCAGCAGCCAAGATCGGGGGTGGGATGAGCAGTTCTTC
NA,TRBJ1-2,TRBV7-2,NA,CASSPGVGIHYGYTF,TGTGCCAGCAGCCCAGGCGTAGGAATCCACTATGGCTACACCTTC
NA,TRBJ2-5,TRBV11-2,few,CASSPPQGDEETQYF,TGTGCCAGCAGCCCACCCCAAGGGGACGAGGAGACCCAGTACTTC
TRBD2,TRBJ2-5,TRBV7-4,few,CASSSRTSIGETQYF,TGTGCCAGCAGCTCACGGACTAGCATCGGAGAGACCCAGTACTTC
TRBD1,TRBJ1-2,TRBV5-1,NA,CASSPEGGQGSGYTF,TGCGCCAGCAGCCCGGAAGGGGGACAGGGAAGTGGCTACACCTTC
NA,TRBJ2-1,TRBV10-3,NA,CAISGPGTFEQFF,TGTGCCATCAGTGGCCCCGGGACATTTGAGCAGTTCTTC